The TCR beta chain under discussion was sequenced for a study of blood T cell repertoires in COVID-19. Study information: The United States, Italy and Spain supplied acute and convalescent COVID-19 samples.

Germline CDR1 is MDHEN and CDR2 is SYDVKM. V gave up 5 bases and J gave up 6 bases, with 16 bases separating them. The CDR3 has 15 residues. Repertoires were generated with immunoSEQ multiplex PCR, while TCRdb's copy carries only in-frame clones and drops some. The sample carries about 100,000 clones, 70% to 85% recorded once. Material for sequencing was peripheral blood. The genes are TRBV28 and TRBJ1-4; D is perhaps TRBD1 (6 bases). This clonotype was sampled from a man aged 65 to 79 with active or convalescent COVID-19. The CDR3 DNA reads as TGTGCCAGCAGTCCCGGGGCAGGGGATTATGAAAAACTGTTTTTT. Its translation: CASSPGAGDYEKLFF.